The 30 T cell receptor beta chains below all came from one sample that was sequenced in a study of post-analysis software for immune sequencing data. For these TCRs, the target antigens are not known. Study-level points and caveats: In patients, TRBV5-6, TRBV5-1 and TRBV20-1 belonged to about five TRBV segments found more frequently than in controls.

Tagging with unique molecular identifiers was a feature of the TCR beta cDNA libraries. TCRdb independently ran MiXCR on the PCR reads; one entry per CDR3 protein. This table holds hundreds of thousands of distinct CDR3 sequences, 36% found once. Sequencing was carried out using blood. The receptors here all came from a girl under 18 with multiple sclerosis.

A note on this clonotype: A much larger clonotype is one base distant, so this may be a read error. V and J are TRBV4-2 and TRBJ1-1, with D possibly TRBD1 on 5 matching bases. The CDR3 is 15 residues long. Trimming left V 4 bases short and J 4 bases short, with 16 bases between. Germline CDR1 LGHNA, CDR2 YNFKEQ. CDR3 sequence: CASSRPQTASTEAFF. CDR3 DNA sequence: TGTGCCAGCAGCCGCCCGCAGACAGCTAGCACTGAAGCTTTCTTT.

This clonotype came up a few times. The gene calls are TRBV6-6 and TRBJ2-1, with D tentatively TRBD2 (5 bases). The CDR3 has 13 residues. Germline V gene sequence: CDR1 MNHNY, CDR2 SVGAGI (reference sequence). Trimming took off 6 bases at V and 8 bases at J, with 14 bases between the two ends. The CDR3 nucleotides are TGTGCCAGCAGAAGCCTCGGAGGCGATGAGCAGTTCTTC. This translates into CASRSLGGDEQFF.

This clonotype was seen repeatedly, ten times or more. This chain links TRBV27 with TRBJ2-5; TRBD1 aligns across 7 bases. The CDR3 loop spans 14 amino acids. Germline V gene lookup returns CDR1 MNHEY and CDR2 SMNVEV (reference sequence). Germline trimming cut 5 bases from V and 5 bases from J; bases unmatched to any gene: 8. The CDR3 bases are TGTGCCAGCAGTCCCGGGGCAGGGGGTGAGACCCAGTACTTC. It translates to CASSPGAGGETQYF.

Here the CDR3 DNA reads TGTGCCAGCAGCTTAGCAGGTTACACCGGGGAGCTGTTTTTT. This gives the protein CASSLAGYTGELFF. The chain employs TRBV7-9 and TRBJ2-2; no definite D call. Germline V gene lookup returns CDR1 SEHNR and CDR2 FQNEAQ (reference sequence). V gave up 0 bases and J gave up 3 bases, with 5 bases separating them. CDR3 length equals 14 residues.

This clonotype was recorded at least ten times. This chain joins TRBV3-1 and TRBJ1-2; no reliable D call. The germline V and J ends were trimmed by 5 bases and 5 bases, with 6 bases remaining between them. Germline V CDR1 and CDR2: LGHDT, YNNKEL (reference sequence). This CDR3 region has 11 residues. CDR3 nucleotides: TGTGCCAGCAGCTGGAGTTATGGCTACACCTTC. As protein: CASSWSYGYTF.

The V call is TRBV29-1, the J call TRBJ2-5; the D is unclear. Germline CDR1 and CDR2: SQVTM and ANQGSEA. V was clipped by 2 bases and J by 1 base, with 8 bases between them. The CDR3 has 13 amino acids. The CDR3 sequence is CSVERRIQETQYF. In nucleotides, the CDR3 is TGCAGCGTTGAACGCCGGATCCAAGAGACCCAGTACTTC.

This clonotype was found a few times. The chain joins TRBV19 to TRBJ1-5; D remains ambiguous. V was trimmed by 5 bases and J by 1 base, leaving 12 bases between them. CDR1 and CDR2 (germline): LNHDA, SQIVND (reference sequence). This CDR3 region has 15 residues. The CDR3 DNA is TGTGCCAGTAGTTTGGACCCCGAGAGCAATCAGCCCCAGCATTTT. Residues: CASSLDPESNQPQHF.

With regard to this clonotype: A much bigger clone sits one base away, suggesting this may be a read error. The CDR3 end shows no conserved phenylalanine or tryptophan, and so a read error is likely. The rearrangement joins TRBV7-3 to TRBJ2-4; 7 bases agree with TRBD1. The CDR3 is made up of 16 amino acids. Trimming removed 4 bases from V and 8 bases from J; junction bases left unmatched: 14. CDR1 is SGHTA and CDR2 is FQGTGA in the germline V gene. CDR3 loop: CASSSSGVQGMDIQYL. The CDR3 bases are TGTGCCAGCAGCTCGTCCGGAGTACAGGGGATGGACATTCAGTACTTA.

About this clonotype itself: A much more abundant neighbour one base away suggests this may be a read error. This chain links TRBV29-1 with TRBJ2-5; D uncertain. Germline CDR1 reads SQVTM; CDR2 reads ANQGSEA. The CDR3 extends over 13 amino acids. V was clipped by 2 bases and J by 11 bases, with 18 bases between them. The CDR3 DNA reads as TGCAGCGTTGAATCCGGCTTTGGAAATGAGCAGTACTTC. Its translation is CSVESGFGNEQYF. The variable domain in full, with the rest retrieved from reference TRBV29-1 and TRBJ2-5, is SAVISQKPSRDICQRGTSLTIQCQVDSQVTMMFWYRQQPGQSLTLIATANQGSEATYESGFVIDKFPISRPNLTFSTLTVSNMSPEDSSIYLCSVESGFGNEQYFGPGTRLLVL.

V and J are TRBV6-5 and TRBJ2-4; 7 nucleotides agree with TRBD1. The J call is doubtful: the DNA matches TRBJ2-7 better. The germline V gene encodes CDR1 MNHEY and CDR2 SVGAGI. This CDR3 spans 16 amino acids. The CDR3 sequence: CASRGTRAGGIYEQYF. CDR3 sequence (DNA): TGTGCCAGCAGGGGGACCCGGGCAGGGGGTATCTACGAGCAGTACTTC.

This clonotype appeared a few times. The chain combines TRBV6-5 with TRBJ1-6; tentative D call: TRBD1 (5 bases). V was shortened by 6 bases and J by 7 bases, with 13 bases between the two germline ends. CDR3 length equals 14 residues. The germline gives CDR1 MNHEY, CDR2 SVGAGI. CDR3 sequence (DNA): TGTGCCAGCAGCCCGGGGCACGGGAATTCACCCCTCCACTTT. Encoded protein: CASSPGHGNSPLHF.

In this sample, this clonotype turned up many times. The chain is built from TRBV6-6 and TRBJ1-2; no clear D. In germline, CDR1 is MNHNY, CDR2 SVGAGI (reference sequence). The ends were cut back, 0 bases at V and 4 bases at J, with 12 bases in the middle. The CDR3 consists of 15 residues. This CDR3 is CASSYSSGPSYGYTF. The DNA for the CDR3 is TGTGCCAGCAGTTACTCATCCGGACCTTCCTATGGCTACACCTTC.

The sample holds one count of this clonotype. The chain has TRBV6-1 and TRBJ2-7; 7 bases match TRBD1. From germline, CDR1 is MNHNS and CDR2 SASEGT. After removal of 3 bases from V and 6 bases from J, the junction contained 8 bases not matched to a gene. CDR3 length equals 14 residues. CDR3 sequence (DNA): TGTGCCAGCAGTGATTACAGGGGATCTCTCGAGCAGTACTTC. Its translation: CASSDYRGSLEQYF.

About this clonotype: A much bigger clone sits one base away, suggesting this may be a read error. The rearrangement uses TRBV7-2 and TRBJ2-1, with D unresolved. The end of the DNA is better explained by TRBJ2-7, so the J call may be wrong. Germline loops: CDR1 SGHTA, CDR2 FQGNSA. The CDR3 sequence is 14 residues long. CDR3 nucleotide sequence: TGTGCCAGCAGCTTAGAATGGTCCTACAATGAGCAGTACTTC. Its translation is CASSLEWSYNEQYF.

The chain recombines TRBV5-1 with TRBJ2-4; no firm D call. TRBJ2-7 matches the DNA end more closely, so the J call is doubtful. The CDR3 extends over 13 amino acids. CDR1 SGHRS and CDR2 YFSETQ come from the germline V gene. The chain's CDR3 is CASSLLEGYEQYF. The CDR3 DNA reads TGCGCCAGCAGCTTGCTGGAAGGATACGAGCAGTACTTC.

This clonotype was recorded a few times. Being one base from a much bigger clone, this may be a read error. V is TRBV4-2 and J is TRBJ1-5; no clear D. Germline V gene sequence: CDR1 LGHNA, CDR2 YNFKEQ. This CDR3 contains 13 residues. The CDR3 region has the DNA TGTGTCAGCAGCCAAGACTTGAGTCAGCCCCAGCATTTT. It codes for CVSSQDLSQPQHF.

As for this clonotype: A much larger clone sits a single nucleotide away, making a read error possible. The chain is built from TRBV20-1 and TRBJ2-7; 7 nucleotides agree with TRBD1. The DNA end favors TRBJ2-5, so the J call may be wrong. The CDR3 has 12 residues. Germline-derived CDR1 and CDR2 are DFQATT and SNEGSKA (reference sequence). CDR3 coding DNA: TGCAGTGGGGACAGTGTCCAAGGGACCCAGTACTTC. It specifies CSGDSVQGTQYF.

This clonotype was seen just once. The J gene is TRBJ2-2, the V gene TRBV2; 7 bases agree with TRBD1. Trimming removed 6 bases from V and 5 bases from J; junction bases left unmatched: 3. The CDR3 consists of 13 residues. Germline CDR1 is SNHLY and CDR2 is FYNNEI. CDR3 sequence reads: CASRETGTGELFF. The CDR3 DNA is TGTGCCAGCAGGGAGACAGGGACCGGGGAGCTGTTTTTT.

This clonotype occurred a few times. The chain joins TRBV4-1 to TRBJ1-6, with D possibly matching TRBD1 (5 bases). This CDR3 region has 13 residues. Trimming cost V 0 bases and J 9 bases, with 6 bases left between them. Germline V gene sequence: CDR1 MGHRA, CDR2 YSYEKL. This CDR3 is CASSQERGSPLHF. In nucleotides, the CDR3 is TGCGCCAGCAGCCAAGAGAGGGGTTCACCCCTCCACTTT.

This clonotype was picked up a small number of times. It may be a read error: a sequence one base away is much more abundant. The chain carries TRBV24-1 and TRBJ2-1; D is uncertain. V was pared by 5 bases and J by 4 bases, with 8 bases between. This CDR3 spans 13 amino acids. Germline V gene lookup returns CDR1 KGHDR and CDR2 SFDVKD. The DNA for the CDR3 is TGTGCCACCAGTGTACACGGTTACAATGAGCAGTTCTTC. Its protein is CATSVHGYNEQFF.

On this clonotype itself: This may arise from a read error, as a much more abundant clone is one base away. This chain joins TRBV20-1 and TRBJ1-5; no clear D. This CDR3 has 12 amino acids. The germline V gene has CDR1 DFQATT and CDR2 SNEGSKA (reference sequence). In DNA form, the CDR3 reads TGCAGCCGAAGGGCCCGGGATCAGCCCCAGCATTTT. This sequence encodes CSRRARDQPQHF.

This clonotype was picked up many times. CDR3 in amino acids: CASSRGPRTAGEKLFF. CDR3 nucleotides: TGTGCCAGCAGTCGGGGGCCGAGGACCGCTGGAGAAAAACTGTTTTTT. The V gene is TRBV7-9, the J gene TRBJ1-4; D is perhaps TRBD1 (6 bases). Germline CDR1 reads SEHNR; CDR2 reads FQNEAQ (reference sequence). The V gene lost 6 bases and the J gene lost 8 bases, with 22 bases spanning the gap. CDR3 size: 16 residues.

A word on this clonotype: Being one base from a much bigger clone, this may be a read error. The chain uses TRBV12-3 or TRBV12-4 and TRBJ1-5; no firm D call. This CDR3 comprises 13 residues. V dropped 10 bases and J dropped 0 bases, with 10 bases sitting between them. The CDR3 region is CANSENSNQPQHF. CDR3 sequence (DNA): TGTGCCAACAGCGAGAATAGCAATCAGCCCCAGCATTTT.

This clonotype was picked up many times. The V and J genes are TRBV5-1 and TRBJ2-7; D is ambiguous. Per germline, CDR1 SGHRS and CDR2 YFSETQ. This CDR3 region has 14 residues. The V end lost 1 base, the J end lost 3 bases, and 11 bases lay between the germline ends. DNA of the CDR3: TGCGCCAGCAGCTTGAATTGGAGAGGCTACGAGCAGTACTTC. Protein: CASSLNWRGYEQYF.

In this sample, this clonotype turned up a few times. The genes are TRBV29-1 and TRBJ1-5; D gene uncertain. This CDR3 comprises 13 residues. The germline gives CDR1 SQVTM, CDR2 ANQGSEA. Deletions cut 3 bases from V and 6 bases from J, with 12 bases between. The chain's CDR3 is CSVEAVLGQPQHF. The CDR3 DNA follows: TGCAGCGTTGAGGCAGTCCTAGGTCAGCCCCAGCATTTT.

Only a few counts were recorded for this clonotype. V is TRBV9 and J is TRBJ1-1; weak D call: TRBD1 (5 bases). Trimming removed 3 bases from V and 4 bases from J, with 13 bases in between. Germline lookup yields CDR1 SGDLS and CDR2 YYNGEE. This CDR3 spans 14 amino acids. CDR3: CASSAGPLATEAFF. CDR3 nucleotide sequence: TGTGCCAGCAGCGCGGGACCACTCGCCACTGAAGCTTTCTTT.

This chain links TRBV7-2 with TRBJ2-1; D possibly matches TRBD1 or TRBD2 (5 bases each). Germline V CDR1 and CDR2: SGHTA, FQGNSA. The CDR3 consists of 17 residues. Trimming took off 1 base at V and 0 bases at J, with 13 bases between the two ends. The CDR3 DNA sequence: TGTGCCAGCAGCTTAGTGGGACGACTGAGCTCCTACAATGAGCAGTTCTTC. Encoded protein: CASSLVGRLSSYNEQFF.

This clonotype has at least ten counts. The chain recombines TRBV7-2 with TRBJ2-5, with 9 bases aligning to TRBD2. Germline lookup yields CDR1 SGHTA and CDR2 FQGNSA. The J segment lost 2 bases and the V segment lost 4 bases, leaving 5 bases of the junction unmatched. The CDR3 covers 15 residues. CDR3 protein: CASSYQRGDQETQYF. In nucleotides, the CDR3 is TGTGCCAGCAGCTACCAGCGGGGGGATCAAGAGACCCAGTACTTC.

The CDR3 is CASSFGGITGELFF. CDR3 in DNA: TGTGCCAGCAGCTTTGGGGGAATCACCGGGGAGCTGTTTTTT. The chain links TRBV7-9 to TRBJ2-2; D tentatively reads TRBD1 or TRBD2 (5 bases each). The V gene lost 3 bases and the J gene lost 4 bases, with 9 bases spanning the gap. The CDR3 is 14 amino acids. Per the germline V gene, CDR1 is SEHNR and CDR2 is FQNEAQ (reference sequence).

This chain links TRBV6-1 with TRBJ1-4, with D unclear. Deletions cut 6 bases from V and 10 bases from J, with 12 bases between. The V gene's germline CDR1 is MNHNS and CDR2 SASEGT. The CDR3 spans 12 residues. CDR3 coding DNA: TGTGCCAGCAGCCAAGGGTTCAGAAAACTGTTTTTT. The encoded protein is CASSQGFRKLFF.